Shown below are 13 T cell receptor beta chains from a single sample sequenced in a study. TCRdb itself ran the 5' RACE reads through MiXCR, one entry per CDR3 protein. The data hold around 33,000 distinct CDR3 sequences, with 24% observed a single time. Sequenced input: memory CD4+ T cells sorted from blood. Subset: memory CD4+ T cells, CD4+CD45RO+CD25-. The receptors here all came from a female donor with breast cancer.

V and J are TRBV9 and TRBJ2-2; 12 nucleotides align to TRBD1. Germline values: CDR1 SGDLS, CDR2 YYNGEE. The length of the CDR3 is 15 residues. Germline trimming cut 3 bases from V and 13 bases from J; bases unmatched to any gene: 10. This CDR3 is CASSGDRGPLDWLFF. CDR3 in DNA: TGTGCCAGCAGCGGGGACAGGGGGCCCTTAGATTGGCTGTTTTTT.

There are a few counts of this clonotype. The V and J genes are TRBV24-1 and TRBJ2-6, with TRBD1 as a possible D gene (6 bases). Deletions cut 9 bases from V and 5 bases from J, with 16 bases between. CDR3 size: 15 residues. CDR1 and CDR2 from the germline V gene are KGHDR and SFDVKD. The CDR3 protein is CATQDTGLRANVLTF. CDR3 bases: TGTGCCACCCAAGATACAGGGCTCCGGGCCAACGTCCTGACTTTC.

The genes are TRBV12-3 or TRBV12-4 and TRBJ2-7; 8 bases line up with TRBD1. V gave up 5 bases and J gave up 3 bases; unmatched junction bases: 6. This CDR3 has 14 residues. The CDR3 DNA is TGTGCCAGCAGTGCCCGGACAGGGCTCTACGAGCAGTACTTC. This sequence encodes CASSARTGLYEQYF.

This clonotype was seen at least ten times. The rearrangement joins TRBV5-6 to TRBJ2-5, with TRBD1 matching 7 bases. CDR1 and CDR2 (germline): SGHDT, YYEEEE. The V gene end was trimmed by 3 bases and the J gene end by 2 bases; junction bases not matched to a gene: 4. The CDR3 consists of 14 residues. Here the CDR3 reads CASSWDRAQETQYF. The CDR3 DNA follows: TGTGCCAGCAGCTGGGACAGAGCTCAAGAGACCCAGTACTTC.

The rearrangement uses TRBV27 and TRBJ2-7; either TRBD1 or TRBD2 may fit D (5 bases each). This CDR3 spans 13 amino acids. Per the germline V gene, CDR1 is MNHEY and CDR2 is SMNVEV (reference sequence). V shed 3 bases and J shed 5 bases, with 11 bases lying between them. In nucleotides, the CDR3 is TGTGCCAGCAGTTTGGTAGGGGACCACGAGCAGTACTTC. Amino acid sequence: CASSLVGDHEQYF.

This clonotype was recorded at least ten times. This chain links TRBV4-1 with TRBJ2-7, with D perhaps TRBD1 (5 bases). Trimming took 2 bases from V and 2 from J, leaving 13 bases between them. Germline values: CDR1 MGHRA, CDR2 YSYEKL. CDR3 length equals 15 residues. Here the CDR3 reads CASSQHGRAAYEQYF. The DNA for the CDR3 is TGCGCCAGCAGCCAACACGGCAGGGCCGCCTACGAGCAGTACTTC.

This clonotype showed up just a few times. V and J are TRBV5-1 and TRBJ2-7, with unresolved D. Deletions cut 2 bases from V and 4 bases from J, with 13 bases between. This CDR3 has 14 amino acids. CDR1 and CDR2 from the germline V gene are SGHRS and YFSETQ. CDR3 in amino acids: CASSLSPGPYEQYF. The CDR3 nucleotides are TGCGCCAGCAGCTTATCCCCCGGACCTTACGAGCAGTACTTC.

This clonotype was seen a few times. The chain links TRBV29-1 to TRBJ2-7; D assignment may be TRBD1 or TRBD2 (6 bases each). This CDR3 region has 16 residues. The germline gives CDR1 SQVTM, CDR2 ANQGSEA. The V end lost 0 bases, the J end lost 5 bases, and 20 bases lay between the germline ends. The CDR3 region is CSVEDVRGRDEDEQYF. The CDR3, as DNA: TGCAGCGTTGAAGACGTCCGGGGGCGCGACGAAGACGAGCAGTACTTC.

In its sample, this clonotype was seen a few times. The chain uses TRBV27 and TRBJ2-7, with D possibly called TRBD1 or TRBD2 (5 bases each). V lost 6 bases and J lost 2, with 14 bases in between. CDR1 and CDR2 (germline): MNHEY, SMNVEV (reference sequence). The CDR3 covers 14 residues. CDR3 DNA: TGTGCCAGCAGCGTAGGGACGCTTACCTACGAGCAGTACTTC. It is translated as CASSVGTLTYEQYF.

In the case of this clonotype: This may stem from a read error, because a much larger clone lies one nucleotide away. In nucleotides, the CDR3 is TGTGCCGGCGGGGGCGCGGGCTATGGCTACACCTTC. It translates to CAGGGAGYGYTF. The chain employs TRBV12-3 or TRBV12-4 and TRBJ1-2, with a possible D match to TRBD1 (6 bases). This CDR3 comprises 12 residues. Trimming shortened V by 11 bases and J by 4 bases, and 14 bases separated the two germline ends.

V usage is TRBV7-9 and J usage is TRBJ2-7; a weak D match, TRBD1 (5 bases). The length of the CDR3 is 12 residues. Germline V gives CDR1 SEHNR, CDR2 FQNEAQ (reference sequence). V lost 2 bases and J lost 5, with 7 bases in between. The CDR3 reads CASSLPGNEQYF. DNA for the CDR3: TGTGCCAGCAGCTTACCAGGGAACGAGCAGTACTTC.

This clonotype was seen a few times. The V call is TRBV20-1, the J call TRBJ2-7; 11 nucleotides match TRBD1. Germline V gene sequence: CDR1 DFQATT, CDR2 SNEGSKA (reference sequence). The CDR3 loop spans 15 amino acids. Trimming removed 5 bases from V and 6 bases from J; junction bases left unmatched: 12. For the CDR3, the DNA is TGCAGTGCTCGTAGCCGGGACAGGGGGTTCGGCGAGCAGTACTTC. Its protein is CSARSRDRGFGEQYF.

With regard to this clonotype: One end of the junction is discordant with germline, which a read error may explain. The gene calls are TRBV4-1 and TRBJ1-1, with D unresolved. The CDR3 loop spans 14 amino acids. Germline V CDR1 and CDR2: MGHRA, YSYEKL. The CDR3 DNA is TGCACCAGCAGCCAAGACGGAGGGAACACTGAAGCTTTCTTT. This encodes CTSSQDGGNTEAFF.